This is a list of T cell receptor beta chains from one sample in a study of T cell changes during pregnancy in multiple sclerosis. The assay was immunoSEQ multiplex PCR, and TCRdb's table has in-frame clones only and misses some. The sample holds around 50,000 clones, around 89% seen once. The specimen was CD8+ T cells from peripheral blood mononuclear cells, collected in the second trimester of pregnancy. The receptors here all came from a female donor with multiple sclerosis, enrolled in a pregnancy study. CDR3s include the opening cysteine and the closing phenylalanine or tryptophan. The order of the fields is D gene, J gene, clone size, V gene, CDR3 DNA, CDR3 protein. A D gene is named only where the DNA matches it firmly. The size field is filled for only some rows; it gives once, few, many or a size class.

d_call: NA; j_call: TRBJ2-7; clone_size: once; v_call: TRBV5-1; cdr3_nt: TGCGCCAGCAGCTTGTCCACGGAGAGGGCCTACGAGCAGTACTTC; cdr3_aa: CASSLSTERAYEQYF
d_call: TRBD1; j_call: TRBJ2-7; clone_size: NA; v_call: TRBV2; cdr3_nt: TGTGCCAGCATCCCCCAGGGGGCTAACGAGCAGTACTTC; cdr3_aa: CASIPQGANEQYF
d_call: NA; j_call: TRBJ2-1; clone_size: NA; v_call: TRBV2; cdr3_nt: TGTGCCAGCAGTGAAGAGAATAGTATCAGCGATGAGCAGTTCTTC; cdr3_aa: CASSEENSISDEQFF
d_call: TRBD2; j_call: TRBJ2-7; clone_size: once; v_call: TRBV9; cdr3_nt: TGTGCCAGCAGCGTAGACGGGGGGGGCGACGAGCAGTACTTC; cdr3_aa: CASSVDGGGDEQYF
d_call: NA; j_call: TRBJ2-2; clone_size: NA; v_call: TRBV11-2; cdr3_nt: TGTGCCAGCAGCTTAGAAGGGGATGGCACCGGGGAGCTGTTTTTT; cdr3_aa: CASSLEGDGTGELFF
d_call: NA; j_call: TRBJ1-4; clone_size: NA; v_call: TRBV13; cdr3_nt: TGTGCCAGCAGCATAGGACAGACAACTAATGAAAAACTGTTTTTT; cdr3_aa: CASSIGQTTNEKLFF
d_call: TRBD1; j_call: TRBJ1-1; clone_size: NA; v_call: TRBV19; cdr3_nt: TGTGCCAGTAGGGACAGGCTGAATGGGGCTGAAGCTTTCTTT; cdr3_aa: CASRDRLNGAEAFF
d_call: TRBD1; j_call: TRBJ2-3; clone_size: NA; v_call: TRBV29-1; cdr3_nt: TGCAGCGCACTGACAGGGAGCGAAGATACGCAGTATTTT; cdr3_aa: CSALTGSEDTQYF
d_call: TRBD2; j_call: TRBJ2-1; clone_size: once; v_call: TRBV9; cdr3_nt: TGTGCCAGCAGCGGAAGACTAGCGGTACACAATGAGCAGTTCTTC; cdr3_aa: CASSGRLAVHNEQFF
d_call: NA; j_call: TRBJ1-4; clone_size: NA; v_call: TRBV5-6; cdr3_nt: TGTGCCAGCAGCTTTGGGGCAGGGGATGAAAAACTGTTTTTT; cdr3_aa: CASSFGAGDEKLFF
d_call: NA; j_call: TRBJ1-4; clone_size: NA; v_call: TRBV20-1; cdr3_nt: TGCAGTGCTGGGAGACCCCAGTTTTTT; cdr3_aa: CSAGRPQFF
d_call: NA; j_call: TRBJ2-7; clone_size: NA; v_call: TRBV7-6; cdr3_nt: TGTGCCAGCAGCCCCGAACAGGGCTACGAGCAGTACTTC; cdr3_aa: CASSPEQGYEQYF
d_call: NA; j_call: TRBJ1-3; clone_size: once; v_call: TRBV5-8; cdr3_nt: TGTGCCAGCAGCTTGGAAGACAGCCACTCTGGAAACACCATATATTTT; cdr3_aa: CASSLEDSHSGNTIYF
d_call: TRBD1; j_call: TRBJ1-2; clone_size: NA; v_call: TRBV6-5; cdr3_nt: TGTGCCAGCAGTTATACAGGGGGCGCTTTTGGCTACACCTTC; cdr3_aa: CASSYTGGAFGYTF
d_call: TRBD2; j_call: TRBJ2-1; clone_size: NA; v_call: TRBV2; cdr3_nt: TGTGCCAGCAGTGAAGGGGGAGGGTACAATGAGCAGTTCTTC; cdr3_aa: CASSEGGGYNEQFF
d_call: TRBD1; j_call: TRBJ2-2; clone_size: few; v_call: TRBV7-6; cdr3_nt: TGTGCCAGCAGTTCCGGGACAGACCTCCGGGAGCTGTTTTTT; cdr3_aa: CASSSGTDLRELFF
d_call: TRBD1; j_call: TRBJ2-5; clone_size: NA; v_call: TRBV14; cdr3_nt: TGTGCCAGCAGCCTAGGACAGGGGGTCGGAGAGACCCAGTACTTC; cdr3_aa: CASSLGQGVGETQYF
d_call: TRBD1; j_call: TRBJ2-1; clone_size: NA; v_call: TRBV11-2; cdr3_nt: TGTGCCAGCAGCCACAGGGGGAGGAACAATGAGCAGTTCTTC; cdr3_aa: CASSHRGRNNEQFF
d_call: NA; j_call: TRBJ1-2; clone_size: NA; v_call: TRBV7-9; cdr3_nt: TGTGCCAGCAGCTTCTCCCCGACATGGTCATATGGCTACACCTTC; cdr3_aa: CASSFSPTWSYGYTF
d_call: NA; j_call: TRBJ2-2; clone_size: NA; v_call: TRBV4-1; cdr3_nt: TGCGCCAGCAGCCAAGATCCCTCTACAGGGCATGGGGTAACCGGGGAGCTGTTTTTT; cdr3_aa: CASSQDPSTGHGVTGELFF
d_call: NA; j_call: TRBJ2-1; clone_size: NA; v_call: TRBV30; cdr3_nt: TGTGCCTGGAGTGACGGAGGGAATGAGCAGTTCTTC; cdr3_aa: CAWSDGGNEQFF
d_call: NA; j_call: TRBJ2-7; clone_size: NA; v_call: TRBV9; cdr3_nt: TGTGCCAGCAGCGTAGGGGGGGGGCAGGGGCGGTACGAGCAGTACTTC; cdr3_aa: CASSVGGGQGRYEQYF
d_call: NA; j_call: TRBJ2-1; clone_size: NA; v_call: TRBV4-2; cdr3_nt: TGTGCCAACAGCCAAGAGGGGGGGATGGGAAACTCCTACAATGAGCAGTTCTTC; cdr3_aa: CANSQEGGMGNSYNEQFF
d_call: NA; j_call: TRBJ1-3; clone_size: NA; v_call: TRBV15; cdr3_nt: TGTGCCACCAGCAGTTGGTGGAACAGGGCACGTGGAAACACCATATATTTT; cdr3_aa: CATSSWWNRARGNTIYF
d_call: TRBD2; j_call: TRBJ2-1; clone_size: NA; v_call: TRBV10-3; cdr3_nt: TGTGCCATCAGTGAACCCTCAGCGGGAGATTACAATGAGCAGTTCTTC; cdr3_aa: CAISEPSAGDYNEQFF
d_call: TRBD2; j_call: TRBJ2-7; clone_size: NA; v_call: TRBV6-1; cdr3_nt: TGTGCCAGCAGTGATGGCGGGAGTACCTACGAGCAGTACTTC; cdr3_aa: CASSDGGSTYEQYF
d_call: NA; j_call: TRBJ2-3; clone_size: NA; v_call: TRBV28; cdr3_nt: TGTGCCAGCAGTTTCACCCCAGGACAGACGATAGATACGCAGTATTTT; cdr3_aa: CASSFTPGQTIDTQYF
d_call: NA; j_call: TRBJ1-2; clone_size: NA; v_call: TRBV29-1; cdr3_nt: TGCAGCGTTGAAGGGGTAGAAATAGCAAACTATGGCTACACCTTC; cdr3_aa: CSVEGVEIANYGYTF
d_call: TRBD1; j_call: TRBJ2-7; clone_size: NA; v_call: TRBV27; cdr3_nt: TGTGCCAGCTGGAAGCGACAGGGGATCCCCTACGAGCAGTACTTC; cdr3_aa: CASWKRQGIPYEQYF
d_call: NA; j_call: TRBJ1-5; clone_size: NA; v_call: TRBV18; cdr3_nt: TGTGCCAGCTCACCACACAGGGGCAATCAGCCCCAGCATTTT; cdr3_aa: CASSPHRGNQPQHF
d_call: NA; j_call: TRBJ2-7; clone_size: NA; v_call: TRBV16; cdr3_nt: TGTGCCAGCAGCCAATCTGCGGCGGACTCCTACGAGCAGTACTTC; cdr3_aa: CASSQSAADSYEQYF
d_call: TRBD1; j_call: TRBJ1-1; clone_size: NA; v_call: TRBV10-1; cdr3_nt: TGCGCCAGCGCGTATAGCAGGGGGCAGACTGAAGCTTTCTTT; cdr3_aa: CASAYSRGQTEAFF